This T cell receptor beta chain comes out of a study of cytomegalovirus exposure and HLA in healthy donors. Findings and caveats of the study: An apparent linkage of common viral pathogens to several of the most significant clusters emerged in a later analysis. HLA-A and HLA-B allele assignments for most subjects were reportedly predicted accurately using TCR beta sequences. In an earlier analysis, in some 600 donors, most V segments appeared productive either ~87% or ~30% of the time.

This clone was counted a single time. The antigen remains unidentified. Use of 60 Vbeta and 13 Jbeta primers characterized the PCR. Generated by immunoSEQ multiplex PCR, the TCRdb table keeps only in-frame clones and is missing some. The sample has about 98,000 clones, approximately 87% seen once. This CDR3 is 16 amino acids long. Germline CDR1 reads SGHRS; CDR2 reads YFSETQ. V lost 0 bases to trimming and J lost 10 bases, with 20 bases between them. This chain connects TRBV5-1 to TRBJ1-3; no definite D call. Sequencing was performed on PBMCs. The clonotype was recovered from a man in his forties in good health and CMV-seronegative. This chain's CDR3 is CASSLEGGSSVGTIYF. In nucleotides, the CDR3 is TGCGCCAGCAGCTTGGAAGGCGGGAGCTCGGTGGGGACCATATATTTT.